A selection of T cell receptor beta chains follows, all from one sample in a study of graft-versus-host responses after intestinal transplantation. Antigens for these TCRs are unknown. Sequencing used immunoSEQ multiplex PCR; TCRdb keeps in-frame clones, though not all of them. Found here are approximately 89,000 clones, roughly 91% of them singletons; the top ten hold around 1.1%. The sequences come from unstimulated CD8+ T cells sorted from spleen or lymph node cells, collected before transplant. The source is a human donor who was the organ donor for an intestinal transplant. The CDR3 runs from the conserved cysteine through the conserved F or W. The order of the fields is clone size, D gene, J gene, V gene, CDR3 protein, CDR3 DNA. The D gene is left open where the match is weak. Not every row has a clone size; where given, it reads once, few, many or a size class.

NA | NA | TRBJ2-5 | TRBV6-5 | CASSAGRQETQYF | TGTGCCAGCAGTGCGGGACGACAAGAGACCCAGTACTTC
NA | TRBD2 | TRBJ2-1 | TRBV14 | CASSQTGTSGRGDEQFF | TGTGCCAGCAGCCAGACCGGGACTAGCGGGAGAGGGGATGAGCAGTTCTTC
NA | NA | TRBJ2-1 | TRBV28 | CASSFPRGPTRNEQFF | TGTGCCAGCAGTTTTCCTCGGGGTCCGACAAGGAATGAGCAGTTCTTC
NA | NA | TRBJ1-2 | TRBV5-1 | CASSLKGGTTNYGYTF | TGCGCCAGCAGCCTGAAGGGAGGGACCACTAACTATGGCTACACCTTC
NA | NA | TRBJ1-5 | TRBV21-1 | CASSTRDRVGDQPQHF | TGTGCCAGCAGCACCCGGGACAGGGTAGGCGATCAGCCCCAGCATTTT
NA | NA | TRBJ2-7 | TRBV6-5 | CASRGLAYEQYF | TGTGCCAGCAGGGGCCTGGCCTACGAGCAGTACTTC
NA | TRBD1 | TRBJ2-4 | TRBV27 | CASSLEATGLAKNIQYF | TGTGCCAGCAGTTTAGAGGCGACAGGGTTAGCCAAAAACATTCAGTACTTC
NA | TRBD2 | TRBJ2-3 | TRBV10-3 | CAISESGTSGDISTDTQYF | TGTGCCATCAGTGAGTCGGGGACTAGCGGAGACATTAGCACAGATACGCAGTATTTT
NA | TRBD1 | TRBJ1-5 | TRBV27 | CASSSTGGEGQPQHF | TGTGCCAGCAGTTCCACAGGGGGCGAGGGGCAGCCCCAGCATTTT
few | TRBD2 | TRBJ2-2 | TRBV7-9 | CASSPRLAGGAGELFF | TGTGCCAGCAGCCCCCGACTAGCGGGAGGGGCCGGGGAGCTGTTTTTT
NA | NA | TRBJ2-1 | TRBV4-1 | CASIGRDSYNEQFF | TGCGCCAGCATCGGGCGGGATTCCTACAATGAGCAGTTCTTC
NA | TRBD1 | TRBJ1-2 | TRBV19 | CASSPGTGNRGYTF | TGTGCCAGTAGTCCGGGGACAGGGAATCGGGGCTACACCTTC
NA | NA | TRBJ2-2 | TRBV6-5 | CASSYSGADTGELFF | TGTGCCAGCAGTTACTCAGGGGCAGACACCGGGGAGCTGTTTTTT
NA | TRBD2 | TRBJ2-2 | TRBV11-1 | CASSSFGAGGNTGELFF | TGTGCCAGCAGCTCCTTTGGAGCGGGAGGGAACACCGGGGAGCTGTTTTTT
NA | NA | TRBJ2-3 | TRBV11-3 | CASSQGSAGALADTQYF | TGTGCCAGCAGCCAGGGTTCGGCGGGGGCTCTCGCGGATACGCAGTATTTT
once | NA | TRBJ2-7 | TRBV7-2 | CASRDPGRGEQYF | TGTGCCAGCAGGGACCCGGGCCGGGGGGAGCAGTACTTC
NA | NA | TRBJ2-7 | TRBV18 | CASSPPGRQFEQYF | TGTGCCAGCTCACCGCCAGGGAGGCAATTCGAGCAGTACTTC
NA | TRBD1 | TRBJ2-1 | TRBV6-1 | CASSDWTGLRNEQFF | TGTGCCAGCAGTGATTGGACAGGCCTAAGGAATGAGCAGTTCTTC
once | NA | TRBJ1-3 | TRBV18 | CASHRLRSGNTIYF | TGTGCCAGCCACCGACTCCGCTCTGGAAACACCATATATTTT
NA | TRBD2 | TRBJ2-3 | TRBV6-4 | CASSDCCREGRDTQYF | TGTGCCAGCAGTGACTGTTGTAGGGAGGGGAGGGATACGCAGTATTTT
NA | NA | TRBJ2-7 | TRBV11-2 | CASSPTAYEQYF | TGTGCCAGCAGCCCCACAGCCTACGAGCAGTACTTC
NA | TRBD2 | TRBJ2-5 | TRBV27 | CASSTGTRPQLSQYF | TGTGCCAGCAGCACCGGGACTAGGCCACAACTCTCCCAGTACTTC
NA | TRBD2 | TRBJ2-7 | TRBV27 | CASGEGVTYEQYF | TGTGCCAGCGGGGAGGGAGTCACCTACGAGCAGTACTTC
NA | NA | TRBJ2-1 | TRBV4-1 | CASSRLGNNEQFF | TGCGCCAGCAGCCGGCTCGGGAACAATGAGCAGTTCTTC
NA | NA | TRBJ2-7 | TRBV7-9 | CASSHSGTPLYEQYF | TGTGCCAGCAGCCACTCCGGGACACCACTCTACGAGCAGTACTTC
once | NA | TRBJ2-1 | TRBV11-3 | CASSEAAEQFF | TGTGCCAGCTCGGAGGCCGCTGAGCAGTTCTTC
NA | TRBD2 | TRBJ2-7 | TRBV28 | CASSLGLEPHEQYF | TGTGCCAGCAGCCTGGGACTAGAGCCCCACGAGCAGTACTTC
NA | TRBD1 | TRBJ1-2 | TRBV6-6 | CASSYFQGAGYGYTF | TGTGCCAGCAGTTATTTTCAGGGGGCGGGCTATGGCTACACCTTC